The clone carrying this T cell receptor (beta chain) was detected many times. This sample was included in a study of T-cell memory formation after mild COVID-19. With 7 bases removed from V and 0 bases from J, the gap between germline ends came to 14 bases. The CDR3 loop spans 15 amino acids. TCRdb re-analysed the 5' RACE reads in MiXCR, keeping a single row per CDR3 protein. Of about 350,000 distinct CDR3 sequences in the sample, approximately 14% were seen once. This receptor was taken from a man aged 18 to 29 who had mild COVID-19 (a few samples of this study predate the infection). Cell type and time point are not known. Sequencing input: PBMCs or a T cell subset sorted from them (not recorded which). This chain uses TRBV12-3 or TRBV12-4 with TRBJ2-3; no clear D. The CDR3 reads CASKPMLTSTDTQYF. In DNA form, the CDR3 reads TGTGCCAGCAAACCCATGCTGACAAGCACAGATACGCAGTATTTT.